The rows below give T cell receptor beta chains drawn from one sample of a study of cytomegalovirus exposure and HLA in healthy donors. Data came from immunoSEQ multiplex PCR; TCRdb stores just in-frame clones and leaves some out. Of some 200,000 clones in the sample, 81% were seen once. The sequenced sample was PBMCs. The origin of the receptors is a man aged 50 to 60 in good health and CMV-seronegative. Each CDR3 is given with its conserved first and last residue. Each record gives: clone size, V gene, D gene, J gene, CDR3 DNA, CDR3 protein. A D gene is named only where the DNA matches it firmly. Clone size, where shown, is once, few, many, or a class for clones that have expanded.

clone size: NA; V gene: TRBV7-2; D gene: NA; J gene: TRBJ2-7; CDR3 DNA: TGTGCCAGCAGCTTAGGGGGGCCGTCCCCCCGGTACTTC; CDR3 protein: CASSLGGPSPRYF
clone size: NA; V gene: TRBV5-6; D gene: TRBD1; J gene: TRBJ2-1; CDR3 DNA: TGTGCCAGCAGCCACACCAGGGCCCAACACAGGGGGCAGTCGGATGAGCAGTTCTTC; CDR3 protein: CASSHTRAQHRGQSDEQFF
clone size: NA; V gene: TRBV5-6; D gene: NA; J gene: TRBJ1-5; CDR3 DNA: TGTGCCAGCAGCTTAATCTCAGGGGATCAGCCCCAGCATTTT; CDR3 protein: CASSLISGDQPQHF
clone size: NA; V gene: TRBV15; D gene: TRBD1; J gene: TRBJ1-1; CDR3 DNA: TGTGCCACCAGCACCCTCCGGGACAGCGACGGGACTGAAGCTTTCTTT; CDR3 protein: CATSTLRDSDGTEAFF
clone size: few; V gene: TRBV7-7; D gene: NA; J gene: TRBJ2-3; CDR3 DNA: TGTGCCAGCAGCGGAGGGACAGCAAGGGGCGATACGCAGTATTTT; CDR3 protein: CASSGGTARGDTQYF
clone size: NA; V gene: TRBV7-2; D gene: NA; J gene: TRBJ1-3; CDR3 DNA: TGTGTTACAGGGAGCTCTGGAAACACCATATATTTT; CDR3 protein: CVTGSSGNTIYF
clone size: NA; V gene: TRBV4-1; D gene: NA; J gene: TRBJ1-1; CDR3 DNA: TGCGCCAGCAGACCAGGGGTCCTGAACACTGAAGCTTTCTTT; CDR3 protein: CASRPGVLNTEAFF
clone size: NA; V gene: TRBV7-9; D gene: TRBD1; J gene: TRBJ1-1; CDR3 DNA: TGTTCCAGCAGCTTATCGGCAGGGGGGAGGACTGAAGCTTTCTTT; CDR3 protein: CSSSLSAGGRTEAFF
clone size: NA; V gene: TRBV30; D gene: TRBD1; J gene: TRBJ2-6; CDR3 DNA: TGTGCCTGGTACAGGGGGGCCGGGTGGGCCAACGTCCTGACTTTC; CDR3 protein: CAWYRGAGWANVLTF
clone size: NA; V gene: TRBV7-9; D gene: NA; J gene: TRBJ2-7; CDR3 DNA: TGTTCCGTCACAGGTTCCTACGAGCAGTACTTC; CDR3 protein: CSVTGSYEQYF
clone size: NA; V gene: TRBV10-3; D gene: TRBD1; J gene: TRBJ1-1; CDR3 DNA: TGTGCCATCAGTGAAGGACAGGGCGGGAACACTGAAGCTTTCTTT; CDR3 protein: CAISEGQGGNTEAFF
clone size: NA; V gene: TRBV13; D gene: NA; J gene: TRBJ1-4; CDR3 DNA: TGTGCCAGCAGCTCCTCGCGGGGGCGTACTAATGAAAAACTGTTTTTT; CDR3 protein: CASSSSRGRTNEKLFF
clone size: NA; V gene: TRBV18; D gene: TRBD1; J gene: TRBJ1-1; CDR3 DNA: TGTGCCAGCTCATCGGCGGACAGGACAAAGTACATTGAAGCTTTCTTT; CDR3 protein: CASSSADRTKYIEAFF
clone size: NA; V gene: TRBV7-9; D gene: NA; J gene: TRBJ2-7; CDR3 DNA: TGTGCCAGCAGCTTAGGAGTTTCCTCCGACACGCGGTACTTC; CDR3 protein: CASSLGVSSDTRYF
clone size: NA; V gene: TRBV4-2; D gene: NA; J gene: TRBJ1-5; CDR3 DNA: TGTGCCAGCAGCCATTTGAACAGGGAACAGCCCCAGCATTTT; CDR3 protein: CASSHLNREQPQHF
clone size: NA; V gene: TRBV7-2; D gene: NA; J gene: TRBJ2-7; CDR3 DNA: TGTGCCAGCAGCCCGCGACAGGACTCAAGGGGCGAGCAGTACTTC; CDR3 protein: CASSPRQDSRGEQYF
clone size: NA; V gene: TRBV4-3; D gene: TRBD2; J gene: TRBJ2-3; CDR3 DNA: TGCGCCAGCAGCCAAGTGGGGACTAGCGGGGGGTTCACTAGCACAGATACGCAGTATTTT; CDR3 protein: CASSQVGTSGGFTSTDTQYF
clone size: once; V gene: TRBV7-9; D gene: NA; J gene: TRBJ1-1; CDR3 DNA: TGTGCCAGCAGCCCCCTCCCCGGCAGAGACAGTTTCAACACTGAAGCTTTCTTT; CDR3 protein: CASSPLPGRDSFNTEAFF
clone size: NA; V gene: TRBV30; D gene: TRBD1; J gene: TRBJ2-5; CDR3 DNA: TGTGCCTGGAGTACGACGACAGGGAACCAGTACTTC; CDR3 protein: CAWSTTTGNQYF
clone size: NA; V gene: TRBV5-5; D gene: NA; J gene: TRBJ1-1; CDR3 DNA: TGTGCCAGCAGCTTGACAGGGAAGACTGAAGCTTTCTTT; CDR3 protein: CASSLTGKTEAFF
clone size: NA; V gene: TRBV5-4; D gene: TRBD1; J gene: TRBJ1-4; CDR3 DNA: TGTGCCAGCAGCTCCGGACAGGGAAGCGAAAAACTGTTTTTT; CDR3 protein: CASSSGQGSEKLFF
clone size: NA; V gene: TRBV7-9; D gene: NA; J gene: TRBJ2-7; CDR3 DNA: TGTTCCAGCAGCTTAGGTCGAGGGCTGAGCTCCTACGAGCAGTACTTC; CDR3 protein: CSSSLGRGLSSYEQYF
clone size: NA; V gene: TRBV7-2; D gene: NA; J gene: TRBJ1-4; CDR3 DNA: TGTGCCAGCGCCTCCGTAGGGACATGGGATGAAAAACTGTTTTTT; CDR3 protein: CASASVGTWDEKLFF
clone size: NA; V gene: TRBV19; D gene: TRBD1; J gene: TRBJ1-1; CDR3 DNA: TGTGCCAGCCGCCAACCGGGACAGGGTGACACTGAAGCTTTCTTT; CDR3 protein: CASRQPGQGDTEAFF
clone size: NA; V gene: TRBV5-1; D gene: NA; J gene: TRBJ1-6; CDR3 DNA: TGCGCCAGCAGCGCGGACGGGAGCTCCTATAATTCACCCCTCCACTTT; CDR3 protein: CASSADGSSYNSPLHF
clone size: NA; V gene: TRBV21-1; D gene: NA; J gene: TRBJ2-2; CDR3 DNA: TGTGCCAGCAGCGGCCGGGACAGGGGTATGGAGCTGTTTTTT; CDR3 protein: CASSGRDRGMELFF
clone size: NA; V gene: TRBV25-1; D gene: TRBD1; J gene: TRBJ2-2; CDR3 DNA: TGTGCCAGCAGTGTGGCGACAGGGTACACCGGGGAGCTGTTTTTT; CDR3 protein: CASSVATGYTGELFF
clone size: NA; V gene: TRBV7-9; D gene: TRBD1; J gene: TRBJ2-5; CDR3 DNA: TGTGCCAGCAGCTTAGAGACAGGGGTCCAAGAGACCCAGTACTTC; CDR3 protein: CASSLETGVQETQYF
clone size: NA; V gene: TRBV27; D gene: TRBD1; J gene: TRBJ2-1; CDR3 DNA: TGTGCCAGCAGTTTAGGGGACAGAATCTACAATGAGCAGTTCTTC; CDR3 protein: CASSLGDRIYNEQFF
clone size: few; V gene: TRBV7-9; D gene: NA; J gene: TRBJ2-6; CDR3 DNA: TGTGCCAGCGCCGGACGACAGGAAGACTCTGGGGCCAACGTCCTGACTTTC; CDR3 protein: CASAGRQEDSGANVLTF
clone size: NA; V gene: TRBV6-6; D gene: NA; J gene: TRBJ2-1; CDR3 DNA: TGTGCCAGCAGTTACTCGAAGGGGCTATACAATGAGCAGTTCTTC; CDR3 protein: CASSYSKGLYNEQFF
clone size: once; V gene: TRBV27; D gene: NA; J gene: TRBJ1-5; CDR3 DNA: TGTGCCAGCAGTTTTTCCGGGCAGCCCCAGCATTTT; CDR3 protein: CASSFSGQPQHF
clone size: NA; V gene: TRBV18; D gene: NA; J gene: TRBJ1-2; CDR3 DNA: TGTGCCAGCTCAGCCGCAGGGATGGAGTATGGCTACACCTTC; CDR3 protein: CASSAAGMEYGYTF
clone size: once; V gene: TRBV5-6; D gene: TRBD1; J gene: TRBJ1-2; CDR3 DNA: TGTGCCAGCAGCCAGGGGACAGGTCTTAACTATGGCTACACCTTC; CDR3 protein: CASSQGTGLNYGYTF
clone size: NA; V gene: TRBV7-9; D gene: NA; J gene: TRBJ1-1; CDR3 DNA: TGTGCCAGCAGCTTAGCGTCGACGGGTGAAGCTTTCTTT; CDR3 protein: CASSLASTGEAFF
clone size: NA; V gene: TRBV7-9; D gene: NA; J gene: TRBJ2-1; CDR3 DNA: TGTGCCAGCAGCCCACAGGGCCGGGAGCAGTTCTTC; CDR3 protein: CASSPQGREQFF
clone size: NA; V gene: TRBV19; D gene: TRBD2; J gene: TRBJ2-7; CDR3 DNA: TGTGCCAGTAGTATCGAGACTAGCGGGGGGAGATACGAGCAGTACTTC; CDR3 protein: CASSIETSGGRYEQYF
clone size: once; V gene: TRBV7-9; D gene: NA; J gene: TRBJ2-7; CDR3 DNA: TGTGCCAGCGGAGGGACCGCAGACGAGCAGTACTTC; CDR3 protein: CASGGTADEQYF
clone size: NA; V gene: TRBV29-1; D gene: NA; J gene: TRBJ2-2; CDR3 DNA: TGCAGCGTTGAGGTTCAGGGGGGCACCGGGGAGCTGTTTTTT; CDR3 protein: CSVEVQGGTGELFF
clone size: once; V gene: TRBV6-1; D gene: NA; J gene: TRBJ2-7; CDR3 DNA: TGTGCCAGCAGTGAACTAGGCTACGAGCAGTACTTC; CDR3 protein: CASSELGYEQYF